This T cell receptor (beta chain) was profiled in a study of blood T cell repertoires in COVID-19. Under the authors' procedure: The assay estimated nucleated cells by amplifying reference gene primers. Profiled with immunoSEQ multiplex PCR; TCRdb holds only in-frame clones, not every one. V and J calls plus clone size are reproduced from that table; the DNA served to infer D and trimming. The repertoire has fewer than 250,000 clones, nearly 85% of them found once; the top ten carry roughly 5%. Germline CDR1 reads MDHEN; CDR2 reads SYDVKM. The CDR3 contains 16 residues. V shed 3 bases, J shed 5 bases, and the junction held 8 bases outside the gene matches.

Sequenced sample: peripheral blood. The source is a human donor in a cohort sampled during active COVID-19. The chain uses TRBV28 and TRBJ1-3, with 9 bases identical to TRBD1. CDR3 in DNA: TGTGCCAGCAGTTTGGTGGACAGGGGCCCCCGAAACACCATATATTTT. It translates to CASSLVDRGPRNTIYF.